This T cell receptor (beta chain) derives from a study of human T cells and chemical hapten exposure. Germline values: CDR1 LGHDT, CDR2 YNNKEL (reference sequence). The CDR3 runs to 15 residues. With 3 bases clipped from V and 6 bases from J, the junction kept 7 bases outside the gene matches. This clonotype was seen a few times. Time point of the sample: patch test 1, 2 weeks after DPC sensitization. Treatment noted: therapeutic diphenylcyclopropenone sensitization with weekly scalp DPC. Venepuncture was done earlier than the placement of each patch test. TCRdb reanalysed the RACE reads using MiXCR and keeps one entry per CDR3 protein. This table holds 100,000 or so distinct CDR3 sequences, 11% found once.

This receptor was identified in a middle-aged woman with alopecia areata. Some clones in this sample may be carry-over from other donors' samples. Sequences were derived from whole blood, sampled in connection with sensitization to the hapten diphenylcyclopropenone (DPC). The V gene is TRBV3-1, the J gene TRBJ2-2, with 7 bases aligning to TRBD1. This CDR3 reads CASSQHRGSSGELFF. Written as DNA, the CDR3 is TGTGCCAGCAGCCAGCACAGGGGTTCGTCCGGGGAGCTGTTTTTT.